This T cell receptor (beta chain) was found in a study of CD8+CD57+ T cells in acquired aplastic anemia. Study details: Sorted CD4+ and CD8+ cells gave an average of roughly 3.2 ug of DNA.

An expansion of CD8+CD57+ cells by flow cytometry had been shown in patients chosen for sequencing. TCR beta VDJ and CDR3 profiling used genomic DNA as template. One entry per CDR3 protein results from TCRdb running MiXCR on the reads. The data contain around 150,000 distinct CDR3 sequences, about 70% of them singletons. The CDR3 consists of 13 residues. Trimming shortened V by 0 bases and J by 9 bases, and 12 bases separated the two germline ends. CDR1 is SQVTM, CDR2 ANQGSEA, per germline. Sequences were obtained from sorted CD4+, CD8+, or CD8+CD57+ T cells (not recorded which) from PBMCs. The gene calls are TRBV29-1 and TRBJ2-1, with D maybe TRBD2 (5 bases). The receptor was derived from a human donor with aplastic anemia. The CDR3 reads CSVEDIGGTEQFF. In DNA, the CDR3 is TGCAGCGTTGAAGATATTGGAGGAACTGAGCAGTTCTTC.